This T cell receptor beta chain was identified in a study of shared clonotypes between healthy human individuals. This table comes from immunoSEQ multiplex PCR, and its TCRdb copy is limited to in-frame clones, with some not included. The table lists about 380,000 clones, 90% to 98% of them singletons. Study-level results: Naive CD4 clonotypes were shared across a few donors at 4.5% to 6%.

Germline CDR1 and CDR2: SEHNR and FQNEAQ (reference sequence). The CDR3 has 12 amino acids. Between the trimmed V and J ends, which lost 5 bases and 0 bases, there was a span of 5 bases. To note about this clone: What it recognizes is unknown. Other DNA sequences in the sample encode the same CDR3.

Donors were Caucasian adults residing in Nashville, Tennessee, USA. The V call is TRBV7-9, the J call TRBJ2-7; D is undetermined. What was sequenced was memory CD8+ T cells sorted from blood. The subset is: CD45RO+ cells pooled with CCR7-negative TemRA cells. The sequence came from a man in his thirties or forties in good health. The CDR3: CASSLYSYEQYF. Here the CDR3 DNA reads TGTGCCAGCAGCCTCTACTCCTACGAGCAGTACTTC.